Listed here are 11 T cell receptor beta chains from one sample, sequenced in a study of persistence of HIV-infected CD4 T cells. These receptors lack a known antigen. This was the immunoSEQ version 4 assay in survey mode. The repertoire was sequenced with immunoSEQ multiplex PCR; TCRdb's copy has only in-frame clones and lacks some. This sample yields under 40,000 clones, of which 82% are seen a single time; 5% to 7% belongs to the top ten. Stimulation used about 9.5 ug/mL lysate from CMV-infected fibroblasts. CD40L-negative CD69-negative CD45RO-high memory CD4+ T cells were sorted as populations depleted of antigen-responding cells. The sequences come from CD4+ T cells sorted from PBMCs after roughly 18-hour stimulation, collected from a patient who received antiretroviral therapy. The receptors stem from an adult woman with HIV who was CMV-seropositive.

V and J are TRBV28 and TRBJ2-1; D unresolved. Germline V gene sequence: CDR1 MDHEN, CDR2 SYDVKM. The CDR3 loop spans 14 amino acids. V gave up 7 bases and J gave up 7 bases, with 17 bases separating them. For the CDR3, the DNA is TGTGCCAGCACCCGACGGTACTATGGTAATGAGCAGTTCTTC. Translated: CASTRRYYGNEQFF.

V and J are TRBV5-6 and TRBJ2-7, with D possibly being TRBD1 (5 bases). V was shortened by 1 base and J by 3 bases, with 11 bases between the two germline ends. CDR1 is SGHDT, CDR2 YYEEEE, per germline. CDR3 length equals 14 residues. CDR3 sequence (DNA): TGTGCCAGCAGCTTGAGGGGTACACGCTACGAGCAGTACTTC. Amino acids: CASSLRGTRYEQYF. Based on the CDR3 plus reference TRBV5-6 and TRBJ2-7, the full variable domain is DAGVTQSPTHLIKTRGQQVTLRCSPKSGHDTVSWYQQALGQGPQFIFQYYEEEERQRGNFPDRFSGHQFPNYSSELNVNALLLGDSALYLCASSLRGTRYEQYFGPGTRLTVT.

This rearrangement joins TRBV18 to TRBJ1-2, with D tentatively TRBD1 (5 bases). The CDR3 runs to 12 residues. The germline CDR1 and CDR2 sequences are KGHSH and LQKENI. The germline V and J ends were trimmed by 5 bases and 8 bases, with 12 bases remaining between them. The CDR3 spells CASSSNEGGYTF. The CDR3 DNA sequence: TGTGCCAGCTCATCGAACGAGGGGGGCTACACCTTC. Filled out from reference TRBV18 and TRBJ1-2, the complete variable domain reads NAGVMQNPRHLVRRRGQEARLRCSPMKGHSHVYWYRQLPEEGLKFMVYLQKENIIDESGMPKERFSAEFPKEGPSILRIQQVVRGDSAAYFCASSSNEGGYTFGSGTRLTVV.

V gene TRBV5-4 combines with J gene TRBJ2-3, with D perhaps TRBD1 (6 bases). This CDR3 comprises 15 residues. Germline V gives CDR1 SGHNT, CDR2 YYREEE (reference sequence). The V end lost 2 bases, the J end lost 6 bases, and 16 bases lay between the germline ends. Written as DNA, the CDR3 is TGTGCCAGCAGCTTTTATCGAACAGGGTTGGATACGCAGTATTTT. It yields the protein CASSFYRTGLDTQYF.

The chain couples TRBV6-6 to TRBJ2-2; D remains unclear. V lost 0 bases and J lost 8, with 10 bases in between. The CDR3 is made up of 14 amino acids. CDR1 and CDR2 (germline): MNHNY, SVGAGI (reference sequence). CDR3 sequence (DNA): TGTGCCAGCAGTTACTCACCAGGAGTAGGGGAGCTGTTTTTT. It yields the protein CASSYSPGVGELFF.

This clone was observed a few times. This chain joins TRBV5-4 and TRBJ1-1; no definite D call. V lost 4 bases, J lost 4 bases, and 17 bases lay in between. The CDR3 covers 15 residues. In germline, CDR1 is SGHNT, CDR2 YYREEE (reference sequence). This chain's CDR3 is CASSLPGWSATEAFF. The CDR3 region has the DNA TGTGCCAGCAGCCTTCCTGGTTGGTCCGCCACTGAAGCTTTCTTT.

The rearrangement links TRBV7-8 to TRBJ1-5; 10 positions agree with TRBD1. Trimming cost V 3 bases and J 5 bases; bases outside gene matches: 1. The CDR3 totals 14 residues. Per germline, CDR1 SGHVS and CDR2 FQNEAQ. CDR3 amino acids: CASSLDRGDQPQHF. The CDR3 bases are TGTGCCAGCAGCTTGGACAGGGGGGATCAGCCCCAGCATTTT. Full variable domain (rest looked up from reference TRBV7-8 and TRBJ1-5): GAGVSQSPRYKVAKRGQDVALRCDPISGHVSLFWYQQALGQGPEFLTYFQNEAQLDKSGLPSDRFFAERPEGSVSTLKIQRTQQEDSAVYLCASSLDRGDQPQHFGDGTRLSIL.

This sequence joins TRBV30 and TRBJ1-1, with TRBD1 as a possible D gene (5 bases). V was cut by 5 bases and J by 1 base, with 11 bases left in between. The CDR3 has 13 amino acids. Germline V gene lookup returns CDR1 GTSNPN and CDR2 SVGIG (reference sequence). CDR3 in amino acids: CAWEQQENTEAFF. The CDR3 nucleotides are TGTGCCTGGGAGCAACAGGAGAACACTGAAGCTTTCTTT.

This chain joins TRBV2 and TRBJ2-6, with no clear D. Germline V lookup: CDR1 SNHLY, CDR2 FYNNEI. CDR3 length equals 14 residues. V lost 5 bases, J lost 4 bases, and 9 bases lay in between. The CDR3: CASSLSWGANVLTF. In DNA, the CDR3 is TGTGCCAGCAGTCTTTCATGGGGGGCCAACGTCCTGACTTTC.

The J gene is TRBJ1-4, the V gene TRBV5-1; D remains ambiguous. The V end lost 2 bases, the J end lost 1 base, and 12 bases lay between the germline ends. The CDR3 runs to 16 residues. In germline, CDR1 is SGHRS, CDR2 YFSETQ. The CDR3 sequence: CASSFGTDGTNEKLFF. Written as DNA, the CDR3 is TGCGCCAGCAGCTTTGGAACGGACGGAACTAATGAAAAACTGTTTTTT.

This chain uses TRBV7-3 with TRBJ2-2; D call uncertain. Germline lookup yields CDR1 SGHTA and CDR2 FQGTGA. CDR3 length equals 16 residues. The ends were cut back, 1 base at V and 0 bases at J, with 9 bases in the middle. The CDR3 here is CASSLNPPANTGELFF. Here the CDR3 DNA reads TGTGCCAGCAGCTTAAATCCCCCAGCGAACACCGGGGAGCTGTTTTTT.